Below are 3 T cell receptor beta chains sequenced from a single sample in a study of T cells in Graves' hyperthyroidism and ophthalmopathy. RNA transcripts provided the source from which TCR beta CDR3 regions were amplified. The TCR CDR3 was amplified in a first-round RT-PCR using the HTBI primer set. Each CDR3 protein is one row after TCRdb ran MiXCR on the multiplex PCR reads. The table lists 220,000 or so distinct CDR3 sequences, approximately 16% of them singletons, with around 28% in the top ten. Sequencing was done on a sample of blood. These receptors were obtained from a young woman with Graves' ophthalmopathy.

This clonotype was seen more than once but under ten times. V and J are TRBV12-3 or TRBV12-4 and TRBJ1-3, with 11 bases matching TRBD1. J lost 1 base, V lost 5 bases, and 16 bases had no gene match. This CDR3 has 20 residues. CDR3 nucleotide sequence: TGTGCCAGCAGTCGCCGGGACAGGGGGATCGGACTTTTTTCTGGAAACACCATATATTTT. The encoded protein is CASSRRDRGIGLFSGNTIYF.

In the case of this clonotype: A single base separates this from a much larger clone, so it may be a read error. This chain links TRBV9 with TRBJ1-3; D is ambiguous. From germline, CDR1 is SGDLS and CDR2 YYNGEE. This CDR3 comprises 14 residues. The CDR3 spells CASSVDDSGSTIYF. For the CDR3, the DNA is TGTGCCAGCAGCGTAGACGACTCTGGAAGCACCATATATTTT.

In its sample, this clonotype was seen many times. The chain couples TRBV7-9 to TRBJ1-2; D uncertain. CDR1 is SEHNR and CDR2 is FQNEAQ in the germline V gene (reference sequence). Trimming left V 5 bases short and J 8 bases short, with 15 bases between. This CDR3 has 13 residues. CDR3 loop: CASSIQRDTGYTF. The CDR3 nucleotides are TGTGCCAGCAGCATACAACGTGATACGGGCTACACCTTC.